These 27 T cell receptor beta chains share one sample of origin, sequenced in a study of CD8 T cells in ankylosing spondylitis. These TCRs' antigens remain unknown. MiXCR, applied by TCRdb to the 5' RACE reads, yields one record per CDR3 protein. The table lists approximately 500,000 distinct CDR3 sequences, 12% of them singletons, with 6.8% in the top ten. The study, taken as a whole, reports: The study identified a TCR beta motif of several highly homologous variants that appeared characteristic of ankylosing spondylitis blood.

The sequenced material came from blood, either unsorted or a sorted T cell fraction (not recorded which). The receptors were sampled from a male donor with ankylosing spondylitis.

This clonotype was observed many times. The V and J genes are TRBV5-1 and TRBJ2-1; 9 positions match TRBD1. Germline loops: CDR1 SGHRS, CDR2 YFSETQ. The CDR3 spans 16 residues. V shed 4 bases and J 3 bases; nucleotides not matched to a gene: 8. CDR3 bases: TGCGCCAGCAGCGGGACAGGGATAGGGGTCTACAATGAGCAGTTCTTC. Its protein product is CASSGTGIGVYNEQFF.

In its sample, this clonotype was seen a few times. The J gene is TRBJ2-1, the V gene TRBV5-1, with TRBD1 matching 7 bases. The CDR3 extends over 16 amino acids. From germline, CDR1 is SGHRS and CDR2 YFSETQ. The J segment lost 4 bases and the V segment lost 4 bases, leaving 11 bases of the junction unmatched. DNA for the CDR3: TGCGCCAGCAGCGGGGAGACAGGGCCGTCTTACAATGAGCAGTTCTTC. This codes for CASSGETGPSYNEQFF. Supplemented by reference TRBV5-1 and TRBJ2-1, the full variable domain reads KAGVTQTPRYLIKTRGQQVTLSCSPISGHRSVSWYQQTPGQGLQFLFEYFSETQRNKGNFPGRFSGRQFSNSRSEMNVSTLELGDSALYLCASSGETGPSYNEQFFGPGTRLTVL.

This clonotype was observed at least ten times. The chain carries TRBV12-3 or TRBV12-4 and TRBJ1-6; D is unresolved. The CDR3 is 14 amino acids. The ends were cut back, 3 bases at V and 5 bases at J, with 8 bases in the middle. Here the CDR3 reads CASSFGPHNSPLHF. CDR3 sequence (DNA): TGTGCCAGCAGTTTCGGACCTCATAATTCACCCCTCCACTTT.

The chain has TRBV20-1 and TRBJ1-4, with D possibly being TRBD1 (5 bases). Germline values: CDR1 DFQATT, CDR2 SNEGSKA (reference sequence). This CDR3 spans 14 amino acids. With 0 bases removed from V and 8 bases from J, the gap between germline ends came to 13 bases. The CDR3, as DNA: TGCAGTGCTAGAGATAATCAGGGTGGCGAAAAACTGTTTTTT. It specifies CSARDNQGGEKLFF.

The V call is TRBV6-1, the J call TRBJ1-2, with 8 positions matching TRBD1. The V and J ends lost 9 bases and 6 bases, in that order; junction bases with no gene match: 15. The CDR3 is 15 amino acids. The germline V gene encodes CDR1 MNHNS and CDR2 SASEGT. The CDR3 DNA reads TGTGCCAGAAGCCCCCCTCTGGACAGGGATGATGGCTACACCTTC. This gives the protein CARSPPLDRDDGYTF.

CDR3 protein: CSARAPADGGTEAFF. Here the CDR3 DNA reads TGCAGTGCTAGAGCCCCGGCGGATGGGGGCACTGAAGCTTTCTTT. The chain employs TRBV20-1 and TRBJ1-1, with D perhaps TRBD1 (5 bases). There are 15 residues in the CDR3. Trimming took 1 base from V and 4 from J, leaving 16 bases between them. Germline V gene lookup returns CDR1 DFQATT and CDR2 SNEGSKA (reference sequence).

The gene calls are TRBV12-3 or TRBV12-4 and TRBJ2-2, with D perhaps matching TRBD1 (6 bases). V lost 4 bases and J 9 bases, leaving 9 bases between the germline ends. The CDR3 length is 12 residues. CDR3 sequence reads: CASSSTGWELFF. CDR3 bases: TGTGCCAGCAGTTCCACAGGGTGGGAGCTGTTTTTT.

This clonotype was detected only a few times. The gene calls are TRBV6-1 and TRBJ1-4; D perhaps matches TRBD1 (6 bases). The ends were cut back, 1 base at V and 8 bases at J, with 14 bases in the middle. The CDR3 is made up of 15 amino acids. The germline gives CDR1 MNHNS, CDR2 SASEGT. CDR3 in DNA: TGTGCCAGCAGTGAAGGTTGGGGGCTCGTGGAAAAACTGTTTTTT. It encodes CASSEGWGLVEKLFF.

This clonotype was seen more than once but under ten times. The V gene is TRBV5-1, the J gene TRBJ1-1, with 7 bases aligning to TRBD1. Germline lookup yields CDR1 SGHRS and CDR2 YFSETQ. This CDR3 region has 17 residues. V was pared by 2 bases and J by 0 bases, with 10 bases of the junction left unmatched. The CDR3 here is CASSFRTGGNLNTEAFF. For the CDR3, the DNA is TGCGCCAGCAGCTTCCGGACAGGAGGGAACCTGAACACTGAAGCTTTCTTT.

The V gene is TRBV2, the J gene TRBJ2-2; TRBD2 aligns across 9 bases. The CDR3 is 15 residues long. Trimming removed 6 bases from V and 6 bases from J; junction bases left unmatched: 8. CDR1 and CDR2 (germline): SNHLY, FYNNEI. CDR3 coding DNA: TGTGCCAGCAGAAAAGCGGGAGGAAACGCCGGGGAGCTGTTTTTT. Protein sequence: CASRKAGGNAGELFF.

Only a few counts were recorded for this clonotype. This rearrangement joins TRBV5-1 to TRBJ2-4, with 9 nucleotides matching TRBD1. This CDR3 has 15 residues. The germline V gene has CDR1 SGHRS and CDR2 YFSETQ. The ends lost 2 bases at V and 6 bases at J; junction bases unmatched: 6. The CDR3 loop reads CASSLTGGPLNIQYF. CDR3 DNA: TGCGCCAGCAGCTTAACAGGGGGCCCTTTAAACATTCAGTACTTC.

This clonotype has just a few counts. For the CDR3, the DNA is TGTGCCATCAGTGAGTTGGGCCTGGTGAACACCGGGGAGCTGTTTTTT. It translates to CAISELGLVNTGELFF. The chain recombines TRBV10-3 with TRBJ2-2; no firm D call. V lost 1 base and J lost 1, with 10 bases in between. The germline V gene encodes CDR1 ENHRY and CDR2 SYGVKD. This CDR3 has 16 amino acids.

CDR3 region: CASSPSTANTGELFF. CDR3 DNA: TGTGCCAGCTCACCCAGCACAGCGAACACCGGGGAGCTGTTTTTT. V gene TRBV18 combines with J gene TRBJ2-2; D ambiguous. Trimming cost V 3 bases and J 0 bases, with 8 bases left between them. CDR1 is KGHSH, CDR2 LQKENI, per germline. There are 15 residues in the CDR3.

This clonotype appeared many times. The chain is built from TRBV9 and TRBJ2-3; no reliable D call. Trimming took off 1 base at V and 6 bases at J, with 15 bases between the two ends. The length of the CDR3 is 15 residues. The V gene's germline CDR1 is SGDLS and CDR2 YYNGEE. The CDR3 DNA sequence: TGTGCCAGCAGCGTAAGGGCCGCTTCCTGGGATACGCAGTATTTT. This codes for CASSVRAASWDTQYF. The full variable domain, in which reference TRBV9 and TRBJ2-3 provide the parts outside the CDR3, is DSGVTQTPKHLITATGQRVTLRCSPRSGDLSVYWYQQSLDQGLQFLIQYYNGEERAKGNILERFSAQQFPDLHSELNLSSLELGDSALYFCASSVRAASWDTQYFGPGTRLTVL.

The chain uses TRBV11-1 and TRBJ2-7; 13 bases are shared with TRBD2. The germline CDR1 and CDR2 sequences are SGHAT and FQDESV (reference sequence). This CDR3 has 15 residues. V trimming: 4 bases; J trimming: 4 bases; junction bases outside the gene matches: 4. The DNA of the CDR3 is TGTGCCAGCAGCTGGACTAGCGGGAGTATATACGAGCAGTACTTC. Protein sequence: CASSWTSGSIYEQYF.

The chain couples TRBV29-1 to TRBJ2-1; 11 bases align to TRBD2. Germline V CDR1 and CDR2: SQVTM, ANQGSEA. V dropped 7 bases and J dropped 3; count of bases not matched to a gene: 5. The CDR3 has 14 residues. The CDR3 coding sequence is TGCAGCGCCGTGCTAGCGGGAGGCTACAATGAGCAGTTCTTC. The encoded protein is CSAVLAGGYNEQFF.

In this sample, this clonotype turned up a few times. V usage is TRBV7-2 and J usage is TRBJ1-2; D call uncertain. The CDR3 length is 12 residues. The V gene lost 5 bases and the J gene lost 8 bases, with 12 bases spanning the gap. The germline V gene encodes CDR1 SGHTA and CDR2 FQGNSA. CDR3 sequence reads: CASSPGNRGYTF. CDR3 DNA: TGTGCCAGCAGCCCCGGAAACCGGGGCTACACCTTC.

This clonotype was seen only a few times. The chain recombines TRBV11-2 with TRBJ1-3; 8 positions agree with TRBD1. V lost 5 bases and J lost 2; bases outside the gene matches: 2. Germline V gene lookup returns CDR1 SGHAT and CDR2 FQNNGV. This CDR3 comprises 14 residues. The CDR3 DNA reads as TGTGCCAGCAGCCCACAGGGGGCTGGAAACACCATATATTTT. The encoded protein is CASSPQGAGNTIYF.

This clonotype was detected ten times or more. CDR3 coding DNA: TGCGCCAGCGGGTACAGTAGCAATCAGCCCCAGCATTTT. Translating it yields CASGYSSNQPQHF. V usage is TRBV10-2 and J usage is TRBJ1-5, with D unclear. Trimming removed 8 bases at V and 0 bases at J, with 8 bases between. The CDR3 totals 13 residues. Germline CDR1 reads WSHSY; CDR2 reads SAAADI.

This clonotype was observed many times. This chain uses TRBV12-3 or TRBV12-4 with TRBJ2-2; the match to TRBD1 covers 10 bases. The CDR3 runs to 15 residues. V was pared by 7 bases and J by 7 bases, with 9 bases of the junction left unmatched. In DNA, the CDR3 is TGTGCCAGCACCCCGGGGACAGGGGCGATCGGGGAGCTGTTTTTT. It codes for CASTPGTGAIGELFF.

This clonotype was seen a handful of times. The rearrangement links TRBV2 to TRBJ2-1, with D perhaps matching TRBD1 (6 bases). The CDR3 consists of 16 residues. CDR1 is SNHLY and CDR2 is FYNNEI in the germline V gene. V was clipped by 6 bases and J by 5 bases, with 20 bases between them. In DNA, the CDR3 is TGTGCCAGCAGCGTTAGGGGGTGGAACCCACACAATGAGCAGTTCTTC. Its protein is CASSVRGWNPHNEQFF.

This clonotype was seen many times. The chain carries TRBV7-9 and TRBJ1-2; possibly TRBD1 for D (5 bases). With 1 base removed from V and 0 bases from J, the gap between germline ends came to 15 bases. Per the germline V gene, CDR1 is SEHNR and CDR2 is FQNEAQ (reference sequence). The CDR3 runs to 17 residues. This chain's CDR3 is CASSLEWEGHSNYGYTF. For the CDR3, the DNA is TGTGCCAGCAGCTTAGAGTGGGAAGGACATTCTAACTATGGCTACACCTTC.

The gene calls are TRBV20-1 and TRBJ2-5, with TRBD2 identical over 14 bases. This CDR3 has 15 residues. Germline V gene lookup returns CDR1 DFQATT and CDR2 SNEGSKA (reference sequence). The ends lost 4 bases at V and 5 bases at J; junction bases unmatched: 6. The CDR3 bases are TGCAGTGCTATGGGACTAGCGGGAGTTGGTGAGACCCAGTACTTC. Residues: CSAMGLAGVGETQYF.

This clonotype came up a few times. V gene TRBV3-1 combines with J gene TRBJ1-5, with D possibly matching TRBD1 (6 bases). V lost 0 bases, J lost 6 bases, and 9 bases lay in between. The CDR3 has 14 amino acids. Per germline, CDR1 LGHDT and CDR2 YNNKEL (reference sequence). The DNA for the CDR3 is TGTGCCAGCAGCCAAGAAGTGGGGGCTCAGCCCCAGCATTTT. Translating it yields CASSQEVGAQPQHF.

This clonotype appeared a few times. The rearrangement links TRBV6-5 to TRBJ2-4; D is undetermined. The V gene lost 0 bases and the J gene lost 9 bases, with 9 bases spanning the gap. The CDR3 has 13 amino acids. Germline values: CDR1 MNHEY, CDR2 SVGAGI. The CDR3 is CASSYSTTGIQYF. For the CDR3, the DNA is TGTGCCAGCAGTTACTCAACGACCGGCATTCAGTACTTC.

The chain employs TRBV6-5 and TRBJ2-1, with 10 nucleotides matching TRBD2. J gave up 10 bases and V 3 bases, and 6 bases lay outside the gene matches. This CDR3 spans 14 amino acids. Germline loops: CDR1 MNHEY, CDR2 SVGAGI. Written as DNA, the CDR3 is TGTGCCAGCAGTTATTGGACTAGCGGAGCGGAGCAGTTCTTC. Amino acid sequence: CASSYWTSGAEQFF.

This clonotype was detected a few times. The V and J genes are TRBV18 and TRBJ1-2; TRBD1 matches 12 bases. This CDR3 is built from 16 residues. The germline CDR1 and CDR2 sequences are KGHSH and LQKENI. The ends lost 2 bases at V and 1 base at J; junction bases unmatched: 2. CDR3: CASSPGTGGRNYGYTF. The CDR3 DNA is TGTGCCAGCTCACCAGGGACAGGGGGCCGTAACTATGGCTACACCTTC.